These 11 T cell receptor beta chains came from one sample sequenced in a study of read filtering for tumor transcriptome and immune sequencing. Molecular barcoded adaptors covering alpha/delta and beta/gamma chains were used on approximately 440 ng RNA. Each CDR3 protein gets one entry after TCRdb re-called the reads with MiXCR. The sample contains 50,000 to 65,000 distinct CDR3 sequences, approximately 20% of which appear only once. Material for sequencing was a population of CD138-negative cells sorted from bone marrow. The receptor source for this set is a donor aged 40 or over with multiple myeloma.

This clonotype has ten or more counts. The chain is built from TRBV18 and TRBJ2-5, with unresolved D. The length of the CDR3 is 14 residues. CDR1 and CDR2 (germline): KGHSH, LQKENI. V was clipped by 2 bases and J by 5 bases, with 12 bases between them. The DNA for the CDR3 is TGTGCCAGCTCACCAATGCGGAGTGGCGAGACCCAGTACTTC. Its translation: CASSPMRSGETQYF.

At least ten counts were recorded for this clonotype. CDR3 sequence: CASRPDRTDTQYF. DNA of the CDR3: TGTGCCAGCAGACCCGACAGGACAGATACGCAGTATTTT. The V call is TRBV11-2, the J call TRBJ2-3; possibly TRBD1 for D (6 bases). V was shortened by 6 bases and J by 3 bases, with 10 bases between the two germline ends. The germline CDR1 and CDR2 sequences are SGHAT and FQNNGV. This CDR3 contains 13 residues.

This clonotype was recorded at least ten times. CDR3 sequence: CASSLVGVNTEAFF. The CDR3 region has the DNA TGTGCCAGCAGCTTAGTCGGGGTGAACACTGAAGCTTTCTTT. The chain is built from TRBV11-3 and TRBJ1-1; D remains ambiguous. Trimming removed 1 base from V and 0 bases from J, with 6 bases in between. Germline V CDR1 and CDR2: SGHNT, YENEEA. This CDR3 spans 14 amino acids.

This chain uses TRBV6-1 with TRBJ2-3; the D gene is possibly TRBD2 (5 bases). The CDR3 is 15 residues long. Germline V gene lookup returns CDR1 MNHNS and CDR2 SASEGT. The germline V and J ends were trimmed by 8 bases and 3 bases, with 18 bases remaining between them. CDR3 bases: TGTGCCAGCGGGGTGGGTGGACTTAGTACAGATACGCAGTATTTT. It translates to CASGVGGLSTDTQYF.

This clonotype appeared many times. This sequence joins TRBV4-1 and TRBJ2-1; 9 bases fit TRBD1. The germline V gene has CDR1 MGHRA and CDR2 YSYEKL. The CDR3 is made up of 16 amino acids. V lost 1 base, J lost 9 bases, and 10 bases stayed unmatched. CDR3 in DNA: TGCGCCAGCAGCCAAGCATTGGGACAGGGTTTGGGTGAGCAGTTCTTC. This sequence encodes CASSQALGQGLGEQFF.

This clonotype appeared a few times. A much bigger clone sits one base away, suggesting this may be a read error. As DNA, the CDR3 is TGTGCCAGCAGTTGGGTCGGGGGACGCACAGATACGCAGTATTTT. Residues: CASSWVGGRTDTQYF. The chain couples TRBV28 to TRBJ2-3, with D possibly TRBD2 on 6 matching bases. Trimming pared 4 bases from V and 1 base from J, leaving 12 bases between. The CDR3 is 15 amino acids. Germline loops: CDR1 MDHEN, CDR2 SYDVKM.

This clonotype has ten or more counts. This chain uses TRBV7-6 with TRBJ1-4, with D hard to call. Germline values: CDR1 SGHVS, CDR2 FNYEAQ. Deletions cut 1 base from V and 5 bases from J, with 11 bases between. The CDR3 covers 15 residues. DNA of the CDR3: TGTGCCAGCAGCTTAGAAGCAGCTACAAATGAAAAACTGTTTTTT. This encodes CASSLEAATNEKLFF.

This clonotype was recorded many times. The V call is TRBV30, the J call TRBJ1-5, with D unresolved. The CDR3 spans 14 residues. The germline gives CDR1 GTSNPN, CDR2 SVGIG (reference sequence). Trimming cost V 0 bases and J 4 bases, with 10 bases left between them. For the CDR3, the DNA is TGTGCCTGGAGTGTAGGAAGCCCGAATCAGCCCCAGCATTTT. Its protein product is CAWSVGSPNQPQHF.

This clonotype was picked up many times. This sequence joins TRBV5-6 and TRBJ2-2, with 8 bases matching TRBD2. Germline-derived CDR1 and CDR2 are SGHDT and YYEEEE. CDR3 length: 15 residues. V lost 1 base, J lost 6 bases, and 5 bases stayed unmatched. CDR3 nucleotide sequence: TGTGCCAGCAGCTTGCGAGTGACTAGCGCCGGGGAGCTGTTTTTT. Translated, it gives CASSLRVTSAGELFF.

This clonotype was picked up many times. The chain couples TRBV10-3 to TRBJ2-1; D gene ambiguous. There are 16 residues in the CDR3. The V end lost 2 bases, the J end lost 6 bases, and 17 bases lay between the germline ends. Germline CDR1 reads ENHRY; CDR2 reads SYGVKD. CDR3 nucleotides: TGTGCCATCAGTGAGAACAGCCGCCTTTCTAGCAATGAGCAGTTCTTC. Protein sequence: CAISENSRLSSNEQFF.

This clonotype qualifies as medium-sized (0.01 to 0.1%). The chain has TRBV7-9 and TRBJ2-1; 9 positions agree with TRBD2. The CDR3 loop spans 14 amino acids. Germline CDR1 reads SEHNR; CDR2 reads FQNEAQ (reference sequence). The V and J ends lost 7 bases and 3 bases, in that order; junction bases with no gene match: 4. The CDR3 coding sequence is TGTGCCAGCACGACTAGCGGATTCTACAATGAGCAGTTCTTC. As protein: CASTTSGFYNEQFF.